These 25 T cell receptor beta chains came from one sample sequenced in a study of T-cell reconstitution after alpha-beta-depleted transplantation in children. This sample's TCRbeta library carried unique molecular identifier barcodes. TCRdb called the PCR reads again in MiXCR, with one record for every CDR3 protein. This sample has roughly 400,000 distinct CDR3 sequences; roughly 22% occur once, and the top ten carry about 3.8%. Sequences were derived from PBMCs from the stem cell graft donor, sampled from the stem cell graft. These receptors came from a human donor who donated a stem cell graft to a child with acute myeloid leukemia.

This clonotype was observed many times. The chain carries TRBV12-3 or TRBV12-4 and TRBJ2-7, with unresolved D. The CDR3 loop spans 13 amino acids. The V gene lost 3 bases and the J gene lost 6 bases, with 12 bases spanning the gap. CDR3 sequence (DNA): TGTGCCAGCAGTTTTTCGAATGCAGGCGAGCAGTACTTC. Its translation: CASSFSNAGEQYF.

This clonotype has a handful of counts. The chain employs TRBV20-1 and TRBJ2-4, with D tentatively TRBD1 (6 bases). The CDR3 is made up of 12 amino acids. Germline V gene data show CDR1 as DFQATT and CDR2 as SNEGSKA (reference sequence). Deletions cut 5 bases from V and 7 bases from J, with 12 bases between. Here the CDR3 reads CSAESGENIQYF. Written as DNA, the CDR3 is TGCAGTGCTGAATCAGGGGAGAACATTCAGTACTTC.

This clonotype was counted ten times or more. The genes are TRBV29-1 and TRBJ2-7; no clear D. Deletions cut 7 bases from V and 3 bases from J, with 10 bases between. The CDR3 runs 11 residues. Per the germline V gene, CDR1 is SQVTM and CDR2 is ANQGSEA. CDR3 residues: CSAADGYEQYF. The CDR3 bases are TGCAGCGCCGCGGACGGCTACGAGCAGTACTTC.

V is TRBV7-9 and J is TRBJ2-7; D is unclear. Germline CDR1 reads SEHNR; CDR2 reads FQNEAQ (reference sequence). Deletions cut 3 bases from V and 3 bases from J, with 9 bases between. The CDR3 is 13 amino acids. CDR3 protein: CASSFRINYEQYF. The DNA of the CDR3 is TGTGCCAGCAGCTTCCGGATTAACTACGAGCAGTACTTC.

This clonotype was picked up many times. CDR3 bases: TGTGCCAGCAGCCATACAGGGGGCAGCTCTGGAAACACCATATATTTT. Amino acid sequence: CASSHTGGSSGNTIYF. The chain couples TRBV12-3 or TRBV12-4 to TRBJ1-3; 9 bases align to TRBD1. This CDR3 contains 16 residues. V was clipped by 6 bases and J by 0 bases; unmatched bases: 6.

J is TRBJ2-1 and V is TRBV25-1; D is undetermined. Germline V CDR1 and CDR2: MGHDK, SYGVNS. V lost 5 bases, J lost 2 bases, and 28 bases lay in between. CDR3 size: 20 residues. The CDR3 DNA sequence: TGTGCCAGCAGTAAGTCGGTTGGGGTCAGACCGCTTACTACCTACAATGAGCAGTTCTTC. It codes for CASSKSVGVRPLTTYNEQFF.

This clonotype occurred a few times. The CDR3 bases are TGTGCCAGCAGCCCTAGCCACACAGGGGACACTGAAGCTTTCTTT. Protein product: CASSPSHTGDTEAFF. This rearrangement joins TRBV7-2 to TRBJ1-1, with TRBD1 matching over 7 bases. This CDR3 comprises 15 residues. V lost 5 bases to trimming and J lost 3 bases; unmatched junction nucleotides: 9. The germline V gene encodes CDR1 SGHTA and CDR2 FQGNSA.

This clonotype came up a few times. The rearrangement uses TRBV27 and TRBJ1-2; the D gene is possibly TRBD1 (5 bases). V lost 6 bases and J 5 bases, leaving 19 bases between the germline ends. This CDR3 region has 15 residues. The V gene's germline CDR1 is MNHEY and CDR2 SMNVEV (reference sequence). CDR3 amino acids: CASRPFPAGRYGYTF. The DNA of the CDR3 is TGTGCCAGCAGACCGTTTCCAGCAGGGCGGTATGGCTACACCTTC.

In its sample, this clonotype was seen a few times. This CDR3 reads CASSVEQGNEQYF. DNA of the CDR3: TGTGCCAGCAGCGTAGAACAGGGGAACGAGCAGTACTTC. This rearrangement joins TRBV9 to TRBJ2-7, with 7 bases lining up with TRBD1. V lost 0 bases to trimming and J lost 5 bases; unmatched junction nucleotides: 2. This CDR3 comprises 13 residues. Germline V CDR1 and CDR2: SGDLS, YYNGEE.

This clonotype was counted only a few times. The J gene is TRBJ1-1, the V gene TRBV5-1; 9 positions match TRBD1. In germline, CDR1 is SGHRS, CDR2 YFSETQ. V gave up 4 bases and J gave up 11 bases; unmatched junction bases: 9. CDR3 length: 13 residues. CDR3 region: CASSARTGEKAFF. DNA for the CDR3: TGCGCCAGCAGCGCCCGGACAGGGGAGAAGGCTTTCTTT.

This chain links TRBV29-1 with TRBJ1-1; the D gene is possibly TRBD1 (5 bases). This CDR3 is built from 13 residues. CDR1 and CDR2 (germline): SQVTM, ANQGSEA. Deletions cut 6 bases from V and 2 bases from J, with 13 bases between. DNA for the CDR3: TGCAGCGTGACACGGGGGAGTAACACTGAAGCTTTCTTT. As protein: CSVTRGSNTEAFF.

The V and J genes are TRBV4-3 and TRBJ2-1; D unclear. The CDR3 extends over 15 amino acids. The V end lost 0 bases, the J end lost 4 bases, and 10 bases lay between the germline ends. Germline CDR1 and CDR2: LGHNA and YSLEER. CDR3 loop: CASSQDPRTYNEQFF. CDR3 nucleotide sequence: TGCGCCAGCAGCCAAGATCCGAGAACTTACAATGAGCAGTTCTTC.

The chain combines TRBV12-3 or TRBV12-4 with TRBJ1-1; a possible D gene is TRBD1 (6 bases). Trimming pared 6 bases from V and 10 bases from J, leaving 15 bases between. The CDR3 sequence is 12 residues long. Here the CDR3 DNA reads TGTGCCAGCAGCACAGGGCTGGCGCGAGCTTTCTTT. Encoded protein: CASSTGLARAFF.

This clonotype was detected ten times or more. This rearrangement joins TRBV20-1 to TRBJ2-7, with a possible D match to TRBD2 (5 bases). The CDR3 is 11 amino acids. CDR1 DFQATT and CDR2 SNEGSKA come from the germline V gene (reference sequence). The CDR3 DNA is TGCAGCGCGGGCGCCGCCTACGAGCAGTACTTC. This gives the protein CSAGAAYEQYF.

This chain links TRBV10-2 with TRBJ2-7; D remains ambiguous. The CDR3 extends over 12 amino acids. Trimming shortened V by 8 bases and J by 3 bases, and 11 bases separated the two germline ends. Germline lookup yields CDR1 WSHSY and CDR2 SAAADI. The CDR3 DNA is TGCGCCAGCGCCAGATGGGGCTACGAGCAGTACTTC. Translating gives CASARWGYEQYF.

This clonotype came up a few times. The chain recombines TRBV20-1 with TRBJ1-5; no clear D gene. The V end was cut by 0 bases, the J end by 2 bases, with 11 bases between. CDR3 length equals 15 residues. Germline V lookup: CDR1 DFQATT, CDR2 SNEGSKA (reference sequence). CDR3 coding DNA: TGCAGTGCTAGAGATATAATGGGCGGCAATCAGCCCCAGCATTTT. Its translation is CSARDIMGGNQPQHF.

The chain combines TRBV28 with TRBJ2-2; D call uncertain. The V and J ends lost 1 base and 5 bases respectively, with 5 bases between them. The CDR3 covers 13 residues. CDR1 is MDHEN and CDR2 is SYDVKM in the germline V gene. CDR3 in amino acids: CASSLYTTGELFF. The CDR3, as DNA: TGTGCCAGCAGTTTATATACGACCGGGGAGCTGTTTTTT.

V is TRBV7-2 and J is TRBJ2-1; D might be TRBD2 (6 bases). Germline assignment: CDR1 SGHTA and CDR2 FQGNSA. Trimming took off 5 bases at V and 2 bases at J, with 16 bases between the two ends. The CDR3 contains 16 residues. CDR3 sequence (DNA): TGTGCCAGCAGCCAGGACCGGGACTTAGCCTACAATGAGCAGTTCTTC. Translation gives CASSQDRDLAYNEQFF.

This clonotype was counted between two and nine times. CDR3 region: CSARSLAGESEQYF. In DNA form, the CDR3 reads TGCAGTGCTAGATCCCTAGCGGGAGAATCCGAGCAGTACTTC. The chain couples TRBV20-1 to TRBJ2-7; 10 nucleotides agree with TRBD2. The V and J ends lost 2 bases and 6 bases, in that order; junction bases with no gene match: 7. CDR3 length: 14 amino acids. In germline, CDR1 is DFQATT, CDR2 SNEGSKA (reference sequence).

The V and J genes are TRBV7-9 and TRBJ2-7, with 9 bases lining up with TRBD2. This CDR3 contains 15 residues. With 3 bases clipped from V and 0 bases from J, the junction kept 3 bases outside the gene matches. Germline V CDR1 and CDR2: SEHNR, FQNEAQ (reference sequence). The CDR3 DNA sequence: TGTGCCAGCAGCTTTAGCGGGAGTATCTCCTACGAGCAGTACTTC. The encoded protein is CASSFSGSISYEQYF.

The sample holds one count of this clonotype. The chain carries TRBV5-1 and TRBJ2-7, with TRBD1 matching 10 bases. Trimming took 0 bases from V and 5 from J; bases not matched to a gene: 5. Germline CDR1 and CDR2: SGHRS and YFSETQ. The CDR3 has 15 residues. The CDR3 coding sequence is TGCGCCAGCAGCTTGGAGGGACAGGGGAGGAACGAGCAGTACTTC. Protein: CASSLEGQGRNEQYF.

The V and J genes are TRBV7-3 and TRBJ2-5; 8 positions agree with TRBD1. CDR3 length: 16 amino acids. CDR1 and CDR2 from the germline V gene are SGHTA and FQGTGA. V gave up 2 bases and J gave up 1 base; unmatched junction bases: 6. The CDR3 sequence: CASSLGTGGLQETQYF. CDR3 coding DNA: TGTGCCAGCAGCTTAGGGACAGGCGGTCTCCAAGAGACCCAGTACTTC.

This clonotype has only a few counts. Mismatch with germline at one junction end may stem from a read error. This rearrangement joins TRBV18 to TRBJ2-7; TRBD2 matches 7 bases. This CDR3 has 16 residues. CDR1 is KGHSH and CDR2 is LQKENI in the germline V gene. CDR3 loop: CASSPLKTRERYGQYF. The DNA of the CDR3 is TGTGCCAGCTCACCCCTGAAAACGCGGGAGAGATACGGGCAGTACTTC. Filled out from reference TRBV18 and TRBJ2-7, the complete variable domain reads NAGVMQNPRHLVRRRGQEARLRCSPMKGHSHVYWYRQLPEEGLKFMVYLQKENIIDESGMPKERFSAEFPKEGPSILRIQQVVRGDSAAYFCASSPLKTRERYGQYFGPGTRLTVT.

The rearrangement uses TRBV10-3 and TRBJ2-3; 10 bases line up with TRBD2. With V trimmed by 9 bases and J by 1 base, 7 bases remained unmatched. CDR3 length: 15 amino acids. Germline values: CDR1 ENHRY, CDR2 SYGVKD. The CDR3 protein is CAIASGTSGTDTQYF. Written as DNA, the CDR3 is TGTGCCATAGCTTCCGGGACTAGCGGCACAGATACGCAGTATTTT.

This clonotype was picked up many times. The CDR3 reads CSARLAELYNEQFF. The DNA of the CDR3 is TGCAGTGCTAGACTAGCGGAGTTGTACAATGAGCAGTTCTTC. This rearrangement joins TRBV20-1 to TRBJ2-1; 7 bases fit TRBD2. With V trimmed by 2 bases and J by 4 bases, 5 bases remained unmatched. This CDR3 has 14 residues. CDR1 DFQATT and CDR2 SNEGSKA come from the germline V gene (reference sequence).